This TCR beta chain was obtained from a study of cytomegalovirus exposure and HLA in healthy donors. Study-wide findings and caveats: Researchers reported in a later analysis that a missense DCLRE1C variant was tied to TCR beta V- and J-gene trimming. Overall, roughly 160 TCR beta chains were annotated as cytomegalovirus-associated. It was assumed in the presence/absence analyses that sequencing depth was roughly uniform across donors.

A remark on this clone: The target antigen is unknown.

The CDR3 consists of 14 residues. Germline loops: CDR1 SEHNR, CDR2 FQNEAQ (reference sequence). The V segment lost 5 bases and the J segment 7 bases; nucleotides outside the gene matches: 5. The PCR had 60 Vbeta and 13 Jbeta primers. Sequencing was performed with immunoSEQ multiplex PCR; in TCRdb, only in-frame clones are kept and a portion is missing. This table has tens of thousands of clones, around 74% appearing once. Sample: PBMCs. The chain joins TRBV7-9 to TRBJ1-4; TRBD1 matches 9 bases. The source is a woman between 45 and 60 years old in good health and CMV-seropositive. As DNA, the CDR3 is TGTGCCAGCAGCGCGGACAGGGGACGTGAAAAACTGTTTTTT. Protein product: CASSADRGREKLFF.